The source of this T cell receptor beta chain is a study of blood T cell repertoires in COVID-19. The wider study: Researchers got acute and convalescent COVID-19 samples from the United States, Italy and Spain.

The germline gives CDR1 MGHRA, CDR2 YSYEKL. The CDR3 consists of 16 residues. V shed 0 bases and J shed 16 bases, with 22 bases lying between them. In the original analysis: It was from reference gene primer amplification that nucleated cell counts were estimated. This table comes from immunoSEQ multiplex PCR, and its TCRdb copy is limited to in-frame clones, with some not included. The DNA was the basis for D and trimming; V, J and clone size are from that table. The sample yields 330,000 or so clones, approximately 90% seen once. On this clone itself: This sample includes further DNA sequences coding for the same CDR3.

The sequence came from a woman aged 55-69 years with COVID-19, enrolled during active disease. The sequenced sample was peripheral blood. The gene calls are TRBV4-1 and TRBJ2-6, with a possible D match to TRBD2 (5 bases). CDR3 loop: CASSQELGRRFGVLTF. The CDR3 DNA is TGCGCCAGCAGCCAAGAGTTAGGAAGGAGGTTCGGCGTTCTGACTTTC.